This T cell receptor beta chain originates from a study of cytomegalovirus exposure and HLA in healthy donors. Study-level results: Reports credit the classifier with highly specific, highly sensitive diagnosis of cytomegalovirus status.

Worth noting for this clone: The target antigen is unknown.

In the PCR, 60 Vbeta and 13 Jbeta primers were used. Here immunoSEQ multiplex PCR was the method, and the copy in TCRdb shows in-frame clones only, minus some. The sample includes 130,000 to 150,000 clones, approximately 80% seen only once; the top ten take approximately 5.7%. The CDR3 spans 15 residues. V was pared by 1 base and J by 5 bases, with 14 bases between. Germline CDR1 is MNHNS and CDR2 is SASEGT. This receptor was obtained from a man younger than 45 in good health and CMV-seropositive. Sample: PBMCs. The chain joins TRBV6-1 to TRBJ1-2, with D unresolved. Written as DNA, the CDR3 is TGTGCCAGCAGTGAAGGGATTGACGGGAGTTATGGCTACACCTTC. Translated, it gives CASSEGIDGSYGYTF.